This T cell receptor (beta chain) was sequenced for a study of regulatory T cells in long-lasting Graves disease. Time point noted: persistent/refractory GD, antithyroid drugs over 5 years with positive TRAb. The TCR library was made from RNA that had been extracted from PBMCs in TRIzol. For this clonotype: Its antigen is still unknown.

Study-level results: TRBV28, TRBJ1-2 and TRBJ2-5 were segments that persistent disease favored. Accuracy might have suffered from few samples. Not thyroid tissue but only peripheral blood was studied.

The authors built TCR beta libraries using iRepertoire HTBI primers and Arm-PCR of CDR3 regions. TCRdb called the multiplex PCR reads again in MiXCR, with one record for every CDR3 protein. This sample has roughly 500,000 distinct CDR3 sequences, with less than 25% found just once. The CDR3 sequence is 14 residues long. The germline V gene has CDR1 SNHLY and CDR2 FYNNEI. Trimming took off 8 bases at V and 2 bases at J, with 13 bases between the two ends. This rearrangement joins TRBV2 to TRBJ2-1, with D unresolved. The sample here was peripheral blood mononuclear cells (PBMCs), taken when the disease was refractory, from a patient treated with antithyroid drugs. The TCR comes from a female donor with Graves disease. The CDR3 nucleotides are TGTGCCAGCCACCTATTAGGCGCCTACAATGAGCAGTTCTTC. Translated, it gives CASHLLGAYNEQFF.